These 19 T cell receptor beta chains share one sample of origin, sequenced in a study of T cells after yellow fever vaccination. TCRdb redid the calling of the 5' RACE reads with MiXCR, one entry per CDR3 protein. The table lists just under 600,000 distinct CDR3 sequences, approximately 15% of them singletons. The input for sequencing was PBMCs, taken on the day of the yellow fever booster vaccination. The source is a man aged 25-40 years who received the YFV17D yellow fever vaccine.

J is TRBJ2-1 and V is TRBV5-1, with D possibly being TRBD1 (5 bases). The germline V and J ends were trimmed by 0 bases and 7 bases, with 11 bases remaining between them. This CDR3 spans 14 amino acids. Germline values: CDR1 SGHRS, CDR2 YFSETQ. The CDR3 DNA reads TGCGCCAGCAGCTTGGTGGATAAGGGGAATGAGCAGTTCTTC. This sequence encodes CASSLVDKGNEQFF.

This clonotype was seen only a few times. The chain employs TRBV7-9 and TRBJ1-1, with 9 bases that match TRBD1. Trimming took 2 bases from V and 4 from J; bases not matched to a gene: 2. The CDR3 is 14 residues long. The germline V gene encodes CDR1 SEHNR and CDR2 FQNEAQ (reference sequence). The CDR3 region has the DNA TGTGCCAGCAGCTTACGGACAGGGGTCACTGAAGCTTTCTTT. It is translated as CASSLRTGVTEAFF. The full variable domain, with the rest looked up from reference TRBV7-9 and TRBJ1-1, is DTGVSQNPRHKITKRGQNVTFRCDPISEHNRLYWYRQTLGQGPEFLTYFQNEAQLEKSRLLSDRFSAERPKGSFSTLEIQRTEQGDSAMYLCASSLRTGVTEAFFGQGTRLTVV.

J is TRBJ1-1 and V is TRBV11-2; 9 positions match TRBD1. Germline CDR1 SGHAT, CDR2 FQNNGV. The ends lost 1 base at V and 1 base at J; junction bases unmatched: 4. CDR3 length: 16 amino acids. DNA of the CDR3: TGTGCCAGCAGCTTAGGGGGGACAGGGAAGAACACTGAAGCTTTCTTT. Translated, it gives CASSLGGTGKNTEAFF.

The chain uses TRBV6-2 or TRBV6-3 and TRBJ2-4; TRBD2 matches 7 bases. The CDR3 is 17 amino acids. V dropped 5 bases and J dropped 0; count of bases not matched to a gene: 10. Germline loops: CDR1 MNHEY, CDR2 SVGEGT. The CDR3 DNA reads TGTGCCAGCAGTCCGCTGCCACTAGCGTTAGCCAAAAACATTCAGTACTTC. It codes for CASSPLPLALAKNIQYF.

The chain joins TRBV4-3 to TRBJ2-7, with D perhaps TRBD2 (5 bases). The CDR3 loop spans 15 amino acids. Germline V CDR1 and CDR2: LGHNA, YSLEER. V was cut by 0 bases and J by 9 bases, with 18 bases left in between. The CDR3 here is CASSQDFLLDGGQYF. CDR3 DNA sequence: TGCGCCAGCAGCCAAGATTTCCTACTAGACGGTGGGCAGTACTTC.

This clonotype came up a few times. The chain carries TRBV30 and TRBJ2-7; D possibly corresponds to TRBD1 (6 bases). Germline CDR1 and CDR2: GTSNPN and SVGIG (reference sequence). V was shortened by 1 base and J by 4 bases, with 14 bases between the two germline ends. The CDR3 extends over 14 amino acids. DNA of the CDR3: TGTGCCTGGAGTGCCTCCTACAGGGTATACGAGCAGTACTTC. It translates to CAWSASYRVYEQYF. The full variable domain, its missing parts supplied by reference TRBV30 and TRBJ2-7, is SQTIHQWPATLVQPVGSPLSLECTVEGTSNPNLYWYRQAAGRGLQLLFYSVGIGQISSEVPQNLSASRPQDRQFILSSKKLLLSDSGFYLCAWSASYRVYEQYFGPGTRLTVT.

The chain couples TRBV20-1 to TRBJ1-5; unclear D gene. V lost 0 bases and J 6 bases, leaving 12 bases between the germline ends. Germline V lookup: CDR1 DFQATT, CDR2 SNEGSKA (reference sequence). The CDR3 runs to 14 residues. The CDR3 DNA is TGCAGTGCTAGAGATCTAAGAGGTGGTCAGCCCCAGCATTTT. It translates to CSARDLRGGQPQHF.

Only a few counts were recorded for this clonotype. The rearrangement joins TRBV18 to TRBJ2-2; D gene ambiguous. The CDR3 sequence is 16 residues long. Germline CDR1 is KGHSH and CDR2 is LQKENI. Trimming left V 1 base short and J 5 bases short, with 14 bases between. The CDR3 protein is CASSPQARSFTGELFF. In nucleotides, the CDR3 is TGTGCCAGCTCACCACAGGCGCGAAGTTTTACCGGGGAGCTGTTTTTT.

This chain joins TRBV7-8 and TRBJ2-1; maybe TRBD2 (5 bases). V was trimmed by 4 bases and J by 0 bases, leaving 13 bases between them. The CDR3 is made up of 16 amino acids. Germline loops: CDR1 SGHVS, CDR2 FQNEAQ. The CDR3 here is CASSSHGLSSYNEQFF. CDR3 nucleotide sequence: TGTGCCAGCAGCTCCCATGGACTTAGCTCCTACAATGAGCAGTTCTTC.

In its sample, this clonotype was seen a few times. The chain joins TRBV4-3 to TRBJ1-2, with D tentatively TRBD1 (6 bases). Trimming stripped 0 bases from V and 3 bases from J, with 11 bases between. The CDR3 sequence is 15 residues long. The germline V gene encodes CDR1 LGHNA and CDR2 YSLEER. CDR3 sequence (DNA): TGCGCCAGCAGCCAAGAAAACAGGGACTACTATGGCTACACCTTC. Amino acids: CASSQENRDYYGYTF.

This chain links TRBV20-1 with TRBJ2-5; 12 bases are a match to TRBD2. The CDR3 contains 14 residues. The junction had 7 bases not matched to a gene; V was cut back by 6 bases and J by 5 bases. Germline values: CDR1 DFQATT, CDR2 SNEGSKA (reference sequence). CDR3 sequence reads: CSARLAGASETQYF. The CDR3 nucleotides read TGCAGTGCCCGACTAGCGGGAGCGTCGGAGACCCAGTACTTC.

This clonotype appeared a few times. The chain joins TRBV6-1 to TRBJ2-7; the match to TRBD2 covers 11 bases. Losses at the gene ends were 7 bases for V and 1 base for J; bases not matched to a gene: 3. Germline CDR1 and CDR2: MNHNS and SASEGT. The CDR3 length is 14 residues. CDR3 region: CASNRLAGSYEQYF. In DNA form, the CDR3 reads TGTGCCAGCAACAGACTAGCGGGGTCCTACGAGCAGTACTTC.

The chain links TRBV20-1 to TRBJ1-2; unclear D gene. The CDR3 length is 16 residues. V was clipped by 0 bases and J by 4 bases, with 18 bases between them. From germline, CDR1 is DFQATT and CDR2 SNEGSKA (reference sequence). The CDR3 coding sequence is TGCAGTGCTAGAGATGTCTCAACGTTGGGCCTCTATGGCTACACCTTC. This encodes CSARDVSTLGLYGYTF.

The chain joins TRBV14 to TRBJ1-2; possible D gene TRBD1, 6 bases. This CDR3 has 20 amino acids. Germline CDR1 is SGHDN and CDR2 is FVKESK. Deletions cut 2 bases from V and 0 bases from J, with 25 bases between. CDR3 residues: CASSQLSRDIIWGSNYGYTF. In nucleotides, the CDR3 is TGTGCCAGCAGCCAACTTTCCCGGGACATCATATGGGGCTCTAACTATGGCTACACCTTC.

The V gene is TRBV20-1, the J gene TRBJ2-7, with TRBD2 matching 10 bases. The germline CDR1 and CDR2 sequences are DFQATT and SNEGSKA (reference sequence). V lost 3 bases, J lost 7 bases, and 12 bases stayed unmatched. This CDR3 contains 15 residues. The CDR3 is CSARGLAFTPQEQYF. The CDR3 DNA sequence: TGCAGTGCTAGGGGACTAGCGTTCACCCCTCAGGAGCAGTACTTC.

This rearrangement joins TRBV5-1 to TRBJ2-1; 10 nucleotides line up with TRBD2. The CDR3 runs 18 residues. CDR1 SGHRS and CDR2 YFSETQ come from the germline V gene. With V trimmed by 4 bases and J by 0 bases, 10 bases remained unmatched. The CDR3, as DNA: TGCGCCAGCAGCGCGCCGACTAGCGGGTTTAGCTCCTACAATGAGCAGTTCTTC. Its protein is CASSAPTSGFSSYNEQFF.

This clonotype was detected only a few times. V and J are TRBV11-2 and TRBJ1-4; no definite D call. With 4 bases removed from V and 5 bases from J, the gap between germline ends came to 11 bases. This CDR3 is 14 amino acids long. Germline lookup yields CDR1 SGHAT and CDR2 FQNNGV. CDR3 amino acids: CASSSPVGNEKLFF. The CDR3 coding sequence is TGTGCCAGCAGCTCCCCTGTCGGGAATGAAAAACTGTTTTTT.

This clonotype was counted only a few times. The V call is TRBV19, the J call TRBJ1-1; the match to TRBD1 covers 8 bases. The trim removed 1 base at V and 1 base at J, leaving 8 bases unmatched. CDR1 LNHDA and CDR2 SQIVND come from the germline V gene (reference sequence). The CDR3 loop spans 17 amino acids. The CDR3 loop is CASSIGRTGRGNTEAFF. In DNA, the CDR3 is TGTGCCAGTAGTATAGGGCGGACAGGGAGAGGGAACACTGAAGCTTTCTTT.

The chain uses TRBV5-4 and TRBJ2-7; possibly TRBD2 for D (6 bases). Per the germline V gene, CDR1 is SGHNT and CDR2 is YYREEE (reference sequence). The CDR3 sequence is 12 residues long. V was trimmed by 3 bases and J by 6 bases, leaving 10 bases between them. CDR3 amino acids: CASSSRDSEQYF. The CDR3 nucleotides are TGTGCCAGCAGCTCCCGGGACTCCGAGCAGTACTTC.